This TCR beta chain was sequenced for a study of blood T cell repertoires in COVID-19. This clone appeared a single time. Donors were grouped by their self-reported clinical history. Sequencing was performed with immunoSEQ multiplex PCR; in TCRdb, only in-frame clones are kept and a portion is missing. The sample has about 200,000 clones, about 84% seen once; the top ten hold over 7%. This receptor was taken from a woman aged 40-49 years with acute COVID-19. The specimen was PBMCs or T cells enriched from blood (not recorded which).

CDR3 bases: TGTGCCAGCAGTTTATCCTCAGGGGCGTTTGAAAAACTGTTTTTT. The encoded protein is CASSLSSGAFEKLFF. This rearrangement joins TRBV28 to TRBJ1-4, with D possibly TRBD1 on 6 matching bases. Germline V CDR1 and CDR2: MDHEN, SYDVKM. The V end lost 1 base, the J end lost 7 bases, and 13 bases lay between the germline ends. The CDR3 runs to 15 residues.